The clone carrying this T cell receptor (beta chain) was detected a few times. Its target is unknown. The data are from a study of T cell repertoires in cytomegalovirus infection. Study-wide background: Public TCR beta signature analysis indicated the presence of both CMV infection and matching HLA type.

Germline loops: CDR1 DFQATT, CDR2 SNEGSKA (reference sequence). V was pared by 3 bases and J by 2 bases, with 11 bases between. This CDR3 region has 13 residues. TCRdb re-analysed the reads in MiXCR, keeping a single row per CDR3 protein. The sample has approximately 150,000 distinct CDR3 sequences, roughly 6% seen once; the top ten hold 18%. Study-wide results and caveats: Public TCR beta family frequency separated CMV-and-HLA carriers, including in an independent cohort. It was HLA-C-restricted CMV-specific TCR beta clonotypes that dominated the response ex vivo.

This clonotype originated in a human donor in good health (CMV status not recorded). Some clones in this sample may be carry-over from other donors' samples. The V call is TRBV20-1, the J call TRBJ2-7; D uncertain. Sequencing was done on a sample of PBMCs. The CDR3 loop is CSASTRATYEQYF. Written as DNA, the CDR3 is TGCAGTGCTAGTACAAGGGCAACCTACGAGCAGTACTTC.